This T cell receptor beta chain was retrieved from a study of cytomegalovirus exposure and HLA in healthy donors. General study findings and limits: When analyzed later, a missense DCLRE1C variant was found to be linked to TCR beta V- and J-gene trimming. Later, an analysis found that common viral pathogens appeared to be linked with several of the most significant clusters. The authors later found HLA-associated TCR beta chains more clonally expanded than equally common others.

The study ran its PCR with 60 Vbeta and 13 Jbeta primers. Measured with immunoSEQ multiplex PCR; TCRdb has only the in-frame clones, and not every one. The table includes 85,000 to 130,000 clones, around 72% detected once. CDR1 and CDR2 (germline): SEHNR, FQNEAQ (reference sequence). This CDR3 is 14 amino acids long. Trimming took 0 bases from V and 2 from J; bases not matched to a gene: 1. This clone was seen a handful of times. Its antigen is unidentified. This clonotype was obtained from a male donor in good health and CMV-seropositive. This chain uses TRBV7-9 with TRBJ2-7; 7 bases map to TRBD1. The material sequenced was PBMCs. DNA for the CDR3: TGTGCCAGCAGCTTAGCCGGGACAGCCTACGAGCAGTACTTC. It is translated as CASSLAGTAYEQYF.